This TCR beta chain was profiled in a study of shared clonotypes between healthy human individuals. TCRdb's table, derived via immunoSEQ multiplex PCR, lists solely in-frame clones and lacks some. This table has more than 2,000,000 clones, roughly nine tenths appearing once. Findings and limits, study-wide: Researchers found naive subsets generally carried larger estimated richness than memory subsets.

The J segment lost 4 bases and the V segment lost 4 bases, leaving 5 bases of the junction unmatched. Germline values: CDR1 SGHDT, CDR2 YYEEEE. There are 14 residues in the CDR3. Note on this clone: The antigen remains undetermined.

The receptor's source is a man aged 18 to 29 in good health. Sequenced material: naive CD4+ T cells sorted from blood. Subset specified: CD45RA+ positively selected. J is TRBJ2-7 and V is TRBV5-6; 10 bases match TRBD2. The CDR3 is CASSLVLAGYEQYF. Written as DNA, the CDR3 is TGTGCCAGCAGCCTGGTACTAGCGGGATACGAGCAGTACTTC. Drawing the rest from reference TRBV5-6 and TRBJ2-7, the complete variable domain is DAGVTQSPTHLIKTRGQQVTLRCSPKSGHDTVSWYQQALGQGPQFIFQYYEEEERQRGNFPDRFSGHQFPNYSSELNVNALLLGDSALYLCASSLVLAGYEQYFGPGTRLTVT.